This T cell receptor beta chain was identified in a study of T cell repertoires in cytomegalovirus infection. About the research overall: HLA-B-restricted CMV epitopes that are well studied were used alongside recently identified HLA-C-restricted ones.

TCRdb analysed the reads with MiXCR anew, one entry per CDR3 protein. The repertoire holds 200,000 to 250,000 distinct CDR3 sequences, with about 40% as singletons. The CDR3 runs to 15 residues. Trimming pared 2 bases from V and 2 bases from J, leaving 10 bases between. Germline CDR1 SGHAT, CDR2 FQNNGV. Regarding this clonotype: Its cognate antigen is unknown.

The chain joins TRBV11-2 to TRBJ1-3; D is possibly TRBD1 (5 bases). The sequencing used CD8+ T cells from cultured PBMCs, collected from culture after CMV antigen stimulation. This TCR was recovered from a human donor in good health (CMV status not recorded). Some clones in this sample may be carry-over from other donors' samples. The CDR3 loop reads CASSLYRTPGNTIYF. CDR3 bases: TGTGCCAGCAGCTTATACCGGACACCTGGAAACACCATATATTTT.